Following are 5 T cell receptor beta chains from one sample sequenced in a study of T cells in Graves' hyperthyroidism and ophthalmopathy. From RNA transcripts, TCR beta CDR3 regions were amplified. Using the HTBI primer set, a first-round RT-PCR was run on the TCR CDR3. TCRdb recomputed calls from the multiplex PCR reads with MiXCR, one row per CDR3 protein. In the table there are approximately 610,000 distinct CDR3 sequences, around 15% of which are singletons. The specimen sequenced was blood. All receptors come from a woman under 30 with Graves' hyperthyroidism.

This clonotype was counted a few times. The chain uses TRBV7-9 and TRBJ2-2, with 10 bases fitting TRBD1. Germline lookup yields CDR1 SEHNR and CDR2 FQNEAQ (reference sequence). V shed 2 bases, J shed 6 bases, and the junction held 6 bases outside the gene matches. This CDR3 contains 16 residues. CDR3 DNA: TGTGCCAGCAGCTTATTCGGGACAGGGGCTGCCGGGGAGCTGTTTTTT. This translates into CASSLFGTGAAGELFF. The full variable domain, in which reference TRBV7-9 and TRBJ2-2 provide the parts outside the CDR3, is DTGVSQNPRHKITKRGQNVTFRCDPISEHNRLYWYRQTLGQGPEFLTYFQNEAQLEKSRLLSDRFSAERPKGSFSTLEIQRTEQGDSAMYLCASSLFGTGAAGELFFGEGSRLTVL.

Ten or more counts support this clonotype. The chain uses TRBV20-1 and TRBJ2-7, with D possibly being TRBD1 (6 bases). V was shortened by 6 bases and J by 0 bases, with 12 bases between the two germline ends. Germline V gene lookup returns CDR1 DFQATT and CDR2 SNEGSKA (reference sequence). This CDR3 comprises 13 residues. The CDR3 is CSATDSSSYEQYF. For the CDR3, the DNA is TGCAGTGCAACGGACAGCAGCTCCTACGAGCAGTACTTC.

The table lists this clonotype with a count of one. The V and J genes are TRBV5-1 and TRBJ1-1; D perhaps matches TRBD1 (6 bases). Per the germline V gene, CDR1 is SGHRS and CDR2 is YFSETQ. CDR3 length: 15 amino acids. V gave up 3 bases and J gave up 0 bases, with 12 bases separating them. CDR3 amino acids: CASSSGHLMNTEAFF. Here the CDR3 DNA reads TGCGCCAGCAGCTCGGGACACCTAATGAACACTGAAGCTTTCTTT.

CDR3 loop: CASSYQGGTNEKLFF. CDR3 coding DNA: TGTGCCAGCAGTTACCAAGGGGGAACTAATGAAAAACTGTTTTTT. V usage is TRBV6-8 and J usage is TRBJ1-4, with D perhaps TRBD1 (6 bases). Looked up from germline, CDR1 is MNHGY and CDR2 is SAAAGT. The V end lost 2 bases, the J end lost 1 base, and 8 bases lay between the germline ends. This CDR3 is built from 15 residues.

This clonotype was detected ten times or more. The chain combines TRBV6-1 with TRBJ1-1; no clear D gene. Germline CDR1 reads MNHNS; CDR2 reads SASEGT. CDR3 length: 15 amino acids. V was cut by 8 bases and J by 1 base, with 17 bases left in between. The CDR3 reads CASRSTLYRNTEAFF. In DNA form, the CDR3 reads TGTGCCAGCCGTAGTACACTGTACCGGAACACTGAAGCTTTCTTT.